The clone carrying this T cell receptor (beta chain) was seen ten or more times. This specimen belongs to a study of T cells in Graves' hyperthyroidism and ophthalmopathy. The definition of stable Graves' hyperthyroidism was no ophthalmopathy progression within 18 months. Patients aged 18 to 65 had newly diagnosed hyperthyroidism of under 2 months' duration. Diagnosis rested on symptoms, serum thyroxine and TRAb, thyroid ultrasound, and orbital computed tomography. TCR beta CDR3 sequences were amplified from RNA transcripts. TCR CDR3 regions were first amplified by RT-PCR with HTBI primers. TCRdb passed the multiplex PCR reads through MiXCR, listing each CDR3 protein once. The sample shows some 720,000 distinct CDR3 sequences, about a sixth of them seen only once. Germline values: CDR1 MDHEN, CDR2 SYDVKM. The CDR3 loop spans 13 amino acids. The ends were cut back, 3 bases at V and 3 bases at J, with 6 bases in the middle.

Sequenced input: blood. This receptor was taken from a young man with Graves' hyperthyroidism. The chain has TRBV28 and TRBJ1-5; no reliable D call. CDR3 protein: CASSFGLNQPQHF. In DNA, the CDR3 is TGTGCCAGCAGTTTCGGTCTCAATCAGCCCCAGCATTTT.